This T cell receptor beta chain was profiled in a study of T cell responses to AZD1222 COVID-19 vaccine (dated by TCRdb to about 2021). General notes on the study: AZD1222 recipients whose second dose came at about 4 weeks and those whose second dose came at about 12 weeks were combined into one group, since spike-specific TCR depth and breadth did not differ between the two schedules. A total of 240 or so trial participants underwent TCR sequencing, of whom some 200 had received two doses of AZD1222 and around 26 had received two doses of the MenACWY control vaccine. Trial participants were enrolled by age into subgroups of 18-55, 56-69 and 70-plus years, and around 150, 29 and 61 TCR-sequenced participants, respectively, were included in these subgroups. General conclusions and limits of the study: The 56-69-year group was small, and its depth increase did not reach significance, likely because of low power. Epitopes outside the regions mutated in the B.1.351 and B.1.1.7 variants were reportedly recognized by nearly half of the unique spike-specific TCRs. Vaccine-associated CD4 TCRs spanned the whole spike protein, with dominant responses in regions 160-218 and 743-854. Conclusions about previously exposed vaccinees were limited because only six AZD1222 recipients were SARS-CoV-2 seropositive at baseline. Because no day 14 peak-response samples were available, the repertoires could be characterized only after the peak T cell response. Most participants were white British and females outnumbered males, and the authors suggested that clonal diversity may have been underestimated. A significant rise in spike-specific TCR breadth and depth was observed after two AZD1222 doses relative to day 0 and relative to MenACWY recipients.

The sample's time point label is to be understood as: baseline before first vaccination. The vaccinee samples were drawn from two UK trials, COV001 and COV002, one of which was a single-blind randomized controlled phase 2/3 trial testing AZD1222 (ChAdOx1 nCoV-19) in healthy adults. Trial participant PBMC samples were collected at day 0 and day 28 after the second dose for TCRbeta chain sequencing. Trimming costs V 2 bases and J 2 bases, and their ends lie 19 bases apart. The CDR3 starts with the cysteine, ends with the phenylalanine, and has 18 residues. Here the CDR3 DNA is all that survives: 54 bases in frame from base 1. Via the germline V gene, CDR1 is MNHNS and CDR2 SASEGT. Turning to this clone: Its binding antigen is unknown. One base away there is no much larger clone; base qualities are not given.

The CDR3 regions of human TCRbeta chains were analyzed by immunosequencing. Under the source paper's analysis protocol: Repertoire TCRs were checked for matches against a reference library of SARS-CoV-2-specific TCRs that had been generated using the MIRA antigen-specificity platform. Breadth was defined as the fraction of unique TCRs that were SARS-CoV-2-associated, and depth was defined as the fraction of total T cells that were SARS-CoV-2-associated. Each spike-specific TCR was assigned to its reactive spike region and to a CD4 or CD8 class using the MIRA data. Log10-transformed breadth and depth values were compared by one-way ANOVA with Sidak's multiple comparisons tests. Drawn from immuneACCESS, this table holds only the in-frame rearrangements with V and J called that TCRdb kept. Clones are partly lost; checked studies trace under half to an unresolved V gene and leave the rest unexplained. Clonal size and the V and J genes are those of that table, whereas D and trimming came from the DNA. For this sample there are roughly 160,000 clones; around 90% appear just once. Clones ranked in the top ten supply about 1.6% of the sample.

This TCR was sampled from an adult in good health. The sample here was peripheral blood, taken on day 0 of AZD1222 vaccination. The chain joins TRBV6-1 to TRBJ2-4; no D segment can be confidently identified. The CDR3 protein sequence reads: CASSESLGWDLSKNIQYF. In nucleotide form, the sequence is TGTGCCAGCAGTGAATCTCTAGGGTGGGATCTATCCAAAAACATTCAGTACTTC.